This TCR beta chain was captured by sequencing in a study of blood T cell repertoires in COVID-19. Study information: Sites in the United States, Italy and Spain provided acute and convalescent COVID-19 samples. Sources were T cells, B-cell-depleted T cells, or PBMCs; the material itself was cDNA or gDNA.

In the original processing: Researchers report that nucleated cell counts were estimated from reference gene primer amplification. Sequenced by immunoSEQ multiplex PCR; TCRdb stores in-frame clones only, minus some. The V and J calls and clone size were taken over from that table, and D and trimming were inferred from the DNA. The sample shows fewer than 300,000 clones, roughly 85% of them seen only once. The germline V and J ends were trimmed by 6 bases and 4 bases, with 13 bases remaining between them. Germline-derived CDR1 and CDR2 are MDHEN and SYDVKM. The CDR3 consists of 13 residues. Sequencing was carried out using peripheral blood. The rearrangement joins TRBV28 to TRBJ2-7; a possible D gene is TRBD1 (6 bases). The source is a human donor in a cohort sampled during active COVID-19. CDR3 DNA sequence: TGTGCCAGCAGGGGACAACCCCAGTACGAGCAGTACTTC. Protein sequence: CASRGQPQYEQYF. The full variable domain, with the rest looked up from reference TRBV28 and TRBJ2-7, is DVKVTQSSRYLVKRTGEKVFLECVQDMDHENMFWYRQDPGLGLRLIYFSYDVKMKEKGDIPEGYSVSREKKERFSLILESASTNQTSMYLCASRGQPQYEQYFGPGTRLTVT.